This TCR beta chain was profiled in a study of tumor-infiltrating lymphocytes in primary liver carcinoma (dated by TCRdb to the late 2010s). Notes on the research overall: Hepatocellular carcinoma (four) or combined HCC and intrahepatic cholangiocarcinoma (one) was present in the five patients, who were three men and two women aged 30 to 69 years. Reproducibility between technical replicate repertoires was high, with correlation coefficients above 0.98 and mean shared-clone rates about 0.89. To link TCRbeta repertoire diversity to the local molecular phenotype, the 20 to 30 tumor region samples were profiled with Agilent mRNA microarrays. For each liver tumor, the study sampled five regions along with adjacent normal tissue and blood, and applied TCRbeta repertoire sequencing, expression microarrays and whole-exome sequencing. The five patients had tumors staged T1-T3 N0M0, with maximum diameters ranging from roughly 4 to 10 cm. Roughly 3.65 to 7.13 million productive TCRbeta reads were obtained per sample, and no significant difference in read depth was found between tissue types. A total of roughly 35 specimens from 5 patients went through TCRbeta repertoire sequencing, namely 25 tumor regions, 5 adjacent noncancerous liver tissues and 5 peripheral blood samples. General findings and caveats noted by the study authors: Only roughly 8-25% of top clones appeared in all five regions of a tumor, which suggests that tumor-infiltrating T cells are spatially heterogeneous. Only a few patients were included in the study, and the authors note that the findings should be validated in a larger study. Bulk unsorted samples precluded comparing CD4+ and CD8+ T cell repertoires. Only the TCR beta chain was sequenced, which likely underestimates true repertoire diversity because unpaired alpha chains were not captured. The top 250 clones accounted for a significantly greater share of the repertoire in tumors than in blood (p = 0.039). Repertoire overlap was higher between tumor regions (mean around 36%) than tumor-adjacent (approximately 17%) or tumor-blood (approximately 15%) pairs, consistent with antigen-driven expansion.

Reading from cysteine to phenylalanine, the CDR3 counts 13 amino acids. Of all the DNA, just the CDR3 is kept, 39 bases in frame from base 1. The germline V gene (reference sequence) yields WNHNN for CDR1 and SYGVQD for CDR2. As regards this clonotype: No cognate antigen has been identified for it. Germline and junction disagree at one end, which may indicate a read error.

TCRbeta-specific cDNA was reverse-transcribed from roughly 500 ng total RNA using a constant-region primer and ProtoScript II reverse transcriptase. Three nested multiplex PCR rounds, following a slightly modified ARM-PCR procedure, were used to build the TCRbeta libraries. Each of the first two PCR rounds ran for approximately 10 cycles and used multiplex TRBV1-TRBV30 forward primers together with a Cbeta reverse primer. Sample barcodes and Illumina adapters were added in a final 25-cycle PCR using Deep VentR polymerase. Before sequencing, amplicons of 200-500 bp were gel-purified using a QIAquick gel extraction kit. An Illumina HiSeq 2500 was used to sequence the TCRbeta amplicons with 250-bp paired-end reads. Processing in the source paper ran as follows. Reads were quality-trimmed with Trimmomatic v0.33, and paired reads were merged with FLASH v1.2.11 to recover full CDR3 sequences. V, D and J germline segments were assigned to the rearranged TCRbeta sequences using MiGEC v1.2.1b. VDJtools v1.0.0 computed clonotype statistics and Shannon-Wiener diversity indices. Except for diversity analysis, only each sample's 250 most abundant clonotypes were used in subsequent analyses to reduce sampling bias. The raw public reads went through TCRdb reprocessing: fastp at Q25, MiXCR clone calling, in-frame beta chains kept. One record per CDR3 amino acid sequence lists the most common genes and DNA. TCRdb, rather than the study authors, made the V and J calls. The sample includes around 78,000 distinct CDR3 sequences, with over 55% observed a single time. Around 15% of the sample lies in the top ten.

Without any cell sorting, total RNA and DNA were co-extracted from approximately 22-30 mg of bulk tissue using the AllPrep DNA/RNA mini kit. Between late 2015 and March 2016, a handful of patients in China with histopathologically diagnosed primary liver carcinoma had surgical resection. Patients had chronic HBV infection and were treatment-naive at sampling. Each tumor was sampled at five spatially separated regions: the superior, inferior, left-lateral and right-lateral poles and the tumor centre. According to histology, viable tumor cells made up more than 75% of every tumor sample. Each fresh piece of tumor and adjacent tissue was cut in two, with one half stored in RNAlater at -80 degrees C and the other half sent for histology.

Sequences were obtained from liver tumor tissue from sampling region 4. Interpreted using the paper, the cell subset or site label stands for: tumor region T4, right-lateral pole. This TCR derives from a woman aged 60 to 75 with primary liver carcinoma and hepatitis B virus infection. The chain uses TRBV10-1 and TRBJ1-1, with no confident D gene call. The sequence in DNA is TGCGCCAGCAGTCCTCATGTGAACACTGAAACTTTCTTT. It encodes CASSPHVNTETFF.